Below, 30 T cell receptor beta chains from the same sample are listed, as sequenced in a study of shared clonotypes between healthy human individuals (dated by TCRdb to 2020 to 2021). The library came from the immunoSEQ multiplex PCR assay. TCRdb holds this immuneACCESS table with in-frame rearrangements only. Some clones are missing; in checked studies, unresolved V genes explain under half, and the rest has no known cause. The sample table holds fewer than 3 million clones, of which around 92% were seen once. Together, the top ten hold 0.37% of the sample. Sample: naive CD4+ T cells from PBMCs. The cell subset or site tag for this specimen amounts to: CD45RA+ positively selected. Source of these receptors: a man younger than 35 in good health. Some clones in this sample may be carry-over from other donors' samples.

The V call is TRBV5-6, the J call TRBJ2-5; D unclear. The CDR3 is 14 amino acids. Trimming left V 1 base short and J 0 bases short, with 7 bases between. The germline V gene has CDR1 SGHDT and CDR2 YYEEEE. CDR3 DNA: TGTGCCAGCAGCTTGCTGGGGAACCAAGAGACCCAGTACTTC. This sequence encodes CASSLLGNQETQYF.

The CDR3 spells CASSQSGSQDEQYF. The CDR3 DNA reads as TGTGCCAGCAGCCAATCGGGGTCTCAGGACGAGCAGTACTTC. The chain has TRBV28 and TRBJ2-7; possibly TRBD2 for D (5 bases). The CDR3 covers 14 residues. The V gene's germline CDR1 is MDHEN and CDR2 SYDVKM. V was trimmed by 6 bases and J by 5 bases, leaving 17 bases between them.

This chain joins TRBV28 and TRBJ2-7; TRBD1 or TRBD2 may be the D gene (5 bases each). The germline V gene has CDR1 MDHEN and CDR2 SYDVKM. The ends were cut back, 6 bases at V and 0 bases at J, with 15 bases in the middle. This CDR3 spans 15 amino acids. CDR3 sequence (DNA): TGTGCCAGCAGCTCCTCCGGGACCGTCTCCTACGAGCAGTACTTC. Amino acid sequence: CASSSSGTVSYEQYF.

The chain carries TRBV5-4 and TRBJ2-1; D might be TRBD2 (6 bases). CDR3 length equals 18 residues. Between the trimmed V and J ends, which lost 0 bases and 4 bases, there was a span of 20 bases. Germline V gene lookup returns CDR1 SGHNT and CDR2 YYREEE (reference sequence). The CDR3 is CASSLDGGAATTYNEQFF. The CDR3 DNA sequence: TGTGCCAGCAGCTTGGACGGGGGAGCGGCGACCACTTACAATGAGCAGTTCTTC.

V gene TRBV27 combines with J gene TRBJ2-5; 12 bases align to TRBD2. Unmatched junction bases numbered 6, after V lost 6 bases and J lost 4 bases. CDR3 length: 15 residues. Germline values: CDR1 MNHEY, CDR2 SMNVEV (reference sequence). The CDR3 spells CASRKLGLAGETQYF. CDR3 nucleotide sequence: TGTGCCAGCAGAAAGCTGGGACTAGCGGGAGAGACCCAGTACTTC.

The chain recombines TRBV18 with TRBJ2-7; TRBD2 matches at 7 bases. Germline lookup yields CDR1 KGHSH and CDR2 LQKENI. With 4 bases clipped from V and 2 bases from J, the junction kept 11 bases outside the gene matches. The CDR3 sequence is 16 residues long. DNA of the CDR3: TGTGCCAGCTCACGAACAATAACAGCGGGGACCTACGAGCAGTACTTC. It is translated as CASSRTITAGTYEQYF.

This CDR3 is CASSLMPSTGELFF. The CDR3 DNA follows: TGTGCCAGCAGCTTAATGCCGTCCACCGGGGAGCTGTTTTTT. The chain uses TRBV7-6 and TRBJ2-2; D is unresolved. Germline V CDR1 and CDR2: SGHVS, FNYEAQ. Trimming stripped 2 bases from V and 4 bases from J, with 8 bases between. CDR3 length equals 14 residues.

The CDR3 DNA sequence: TGTGCCAGCAGCCTAACGGGTCGGGGTCCCAACTATGGCTACACCTTC. It specifies CASSLTGRGPNYGYTF. The chain has TRBV4-2 and TRBJ1-2, with D unclear. CDR3 length: 16 amino acids. V was clipped by 4 bases and J by 2 bases, with 17 bases between them. Looked up from germline, CDR1 is LGHNA and CDR2 is YNFKEQ.

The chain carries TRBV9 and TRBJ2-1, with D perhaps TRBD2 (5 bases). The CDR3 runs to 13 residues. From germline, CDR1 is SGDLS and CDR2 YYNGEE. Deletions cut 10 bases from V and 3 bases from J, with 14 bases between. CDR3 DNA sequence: TGTGCCGGACGAGACGGGGTCTACAATGAGCAGTTCTTC. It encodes CAGRDGVYNEQFF.

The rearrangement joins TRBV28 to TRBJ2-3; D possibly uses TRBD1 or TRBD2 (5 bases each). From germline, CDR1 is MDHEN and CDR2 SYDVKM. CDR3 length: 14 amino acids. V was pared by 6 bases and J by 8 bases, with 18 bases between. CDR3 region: CASSQRGRPGTQYF. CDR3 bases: TGTGCCAGCAGCCAGAGGGGCCGACCGGGTACGCAGTATTTT.

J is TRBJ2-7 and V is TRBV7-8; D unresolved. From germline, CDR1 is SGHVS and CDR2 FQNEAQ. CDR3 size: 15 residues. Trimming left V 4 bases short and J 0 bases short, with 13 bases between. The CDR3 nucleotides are TGTGCCAGCAGCTATCCCGGTCCGGGCTCCTACGAGCAGTACTTC. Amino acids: CASSYPGPGSYEQYF. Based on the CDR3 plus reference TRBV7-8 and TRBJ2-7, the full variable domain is GAGVSQSPRYKVAKRGQDVALRCDPISGHVSLFWYQQALGQGPEFLTYFQNEAQLDKSGLPSDRFFAERPEGSVSTLKIQRTQQEDSAVYLCASSYPGPGSYEQYFGPGTRLTVT.

CDR3 bases: TGTGCCAGCAGTTTATATCCAGGGACGGCGAACACTGAAGCTTTCTTT. The encoded protein is CASSLYPGTANTEAFF. V and J are TRBV28 and TRBJ1-1; D may be TRBD1 (5 bases). Germline CDR1 and CDR2: MDHEN and SYDVKM. This CDR3 has 16 residues. The ends were cut back, 1 base at V and 1 base at J, with 13 bases in the middle.

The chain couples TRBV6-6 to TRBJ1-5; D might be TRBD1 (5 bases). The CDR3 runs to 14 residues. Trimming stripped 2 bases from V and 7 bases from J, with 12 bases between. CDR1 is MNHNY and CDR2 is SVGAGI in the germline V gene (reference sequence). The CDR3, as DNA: TGTGCCAGCAGTTACCAGGGAGCTGAACAGCCCCAGCATTTT. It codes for CASSYQGAEQPQHF.

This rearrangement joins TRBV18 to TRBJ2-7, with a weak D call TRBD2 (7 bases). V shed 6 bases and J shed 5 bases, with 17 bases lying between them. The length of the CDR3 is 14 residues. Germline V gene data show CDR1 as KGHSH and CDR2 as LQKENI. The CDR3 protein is CASSAGAGSNEQYF. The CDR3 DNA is TGTGCCAGCTCGGCGGGGGCGGGTTCGAACGAGCAGTACTTC.

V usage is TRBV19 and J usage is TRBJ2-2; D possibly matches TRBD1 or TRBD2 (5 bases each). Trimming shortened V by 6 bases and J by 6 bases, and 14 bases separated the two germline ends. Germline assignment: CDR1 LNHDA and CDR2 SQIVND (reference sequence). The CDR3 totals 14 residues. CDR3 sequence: CASRRGRESGELFF. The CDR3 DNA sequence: TGTGCCAGTAGGAGGGGCAGGGAGTCCGGGGAGCTGTTTTTT.

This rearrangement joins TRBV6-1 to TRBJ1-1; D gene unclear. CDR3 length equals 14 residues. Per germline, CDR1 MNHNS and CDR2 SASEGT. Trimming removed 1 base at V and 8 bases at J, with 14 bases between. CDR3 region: CASSEVRGYSEAFF. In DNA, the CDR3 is TGTGCCAGCAGTGAAGTTAGAGGTTACAGCGAAGCTTTCTTT.

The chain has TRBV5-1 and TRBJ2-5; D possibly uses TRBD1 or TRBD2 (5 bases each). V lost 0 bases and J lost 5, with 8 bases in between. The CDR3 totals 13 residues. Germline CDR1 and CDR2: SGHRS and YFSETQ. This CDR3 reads CASSLGRDETQYF. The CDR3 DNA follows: TGCGCCAGCAGCTTGGGCAGGGACGAGACCCAGTACTTC.

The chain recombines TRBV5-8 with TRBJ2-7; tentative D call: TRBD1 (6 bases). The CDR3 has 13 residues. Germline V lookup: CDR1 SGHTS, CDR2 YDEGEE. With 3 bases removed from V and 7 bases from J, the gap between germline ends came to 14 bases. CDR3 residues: CASSYGQPEEQYF. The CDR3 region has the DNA TGTGCCAGCAGCTACGGACAGCCTGAGGAGCAGTACTTC. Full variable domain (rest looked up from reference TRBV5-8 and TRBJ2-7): EAGVTQSPTHLIKTRGQQATLRCSPISGHTSVYWYQQALGLGLQFLLWYDEGEERNRGNFPPRFSGRQFPNYSSELNVNALELEDSALYLCASSYGQPEEQYFGPGTRLTVT.

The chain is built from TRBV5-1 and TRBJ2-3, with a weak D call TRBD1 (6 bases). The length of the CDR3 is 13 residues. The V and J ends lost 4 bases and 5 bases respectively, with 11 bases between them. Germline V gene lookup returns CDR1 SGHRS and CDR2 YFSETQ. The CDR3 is CASSIQGEDTQYF. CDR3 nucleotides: TGCGCCAGCAGCATACAGGGAGAAGATACGCAGTATTTT.

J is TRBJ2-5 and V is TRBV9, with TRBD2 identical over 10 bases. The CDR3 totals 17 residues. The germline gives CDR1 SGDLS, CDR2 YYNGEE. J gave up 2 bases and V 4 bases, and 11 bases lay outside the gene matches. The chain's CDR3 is CASSPQTSGWGQETQYF. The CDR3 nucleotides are TGTGCCAGCAGCCCTCAGACTAGCGGGTGGGGACAAGAGACCCAGTACTTC.

Here the CDR3 reads CASSPGTGFDVWFF. In DNA, the CDR3 is TGTGCCAGCAGCCCAGGGACAGGGTTTGACGTTTGGTTCTTC. The chain combines TRBV11-2 with TRBJ2-1, with 9 nucleotides matching TRBD1. The V and J ends lost 5 bases and 15 bases, in that order; junction bases with no gene match: 14. The germline gives CDR1 SGHAT, CDR2 FQNNGV. The CDR3 extends over 14 amino acids.

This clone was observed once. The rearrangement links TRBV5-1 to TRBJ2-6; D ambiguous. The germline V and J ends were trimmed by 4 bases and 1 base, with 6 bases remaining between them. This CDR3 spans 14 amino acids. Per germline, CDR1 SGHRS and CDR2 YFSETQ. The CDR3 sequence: CASSTKSGANVLTF. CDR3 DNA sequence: TGCGCCAGCAGCACCAAGTCTGGGGCCAACGTCCTGACTTTC. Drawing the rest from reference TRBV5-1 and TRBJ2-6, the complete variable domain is KAGVTQTPRYLIKTRGQQVTLSCSPISGHRSVSWYQQTPGQGLQFLFEYFSETQRNKGNFPGRFSGRQFSNSRSEMNVSTLELGDSALYLCASSTKSGANVLTFGAGSRLTVL.

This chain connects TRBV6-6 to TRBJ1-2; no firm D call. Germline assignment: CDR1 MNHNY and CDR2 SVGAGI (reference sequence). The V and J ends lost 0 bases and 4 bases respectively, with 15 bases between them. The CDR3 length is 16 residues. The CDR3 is CASSYSQWQLVYGYTF. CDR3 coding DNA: TGTGCCAGCAGTTACTCCCAATGGCAGTTGGTCTATGGCTACACCTTC.

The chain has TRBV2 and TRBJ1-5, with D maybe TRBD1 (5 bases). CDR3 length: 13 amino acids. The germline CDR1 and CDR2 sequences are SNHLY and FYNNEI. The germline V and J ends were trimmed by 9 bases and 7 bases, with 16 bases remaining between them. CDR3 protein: CASTAEGQQPQHF. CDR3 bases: TGTGCCAGTACTGCGGAGGGGCAGCAGCCCCAGCATTTT. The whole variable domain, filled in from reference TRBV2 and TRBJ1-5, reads EPEVTQTPSHQVTQMGQEVILRCVPISNHLYFYWYRQILGQKVEFLVSFYNNEISEKSEIFDDQFSVERPDGSNFTLKIRSTKLEDSAMYFCASTAEGQQPQHFGDGTRLSIL.

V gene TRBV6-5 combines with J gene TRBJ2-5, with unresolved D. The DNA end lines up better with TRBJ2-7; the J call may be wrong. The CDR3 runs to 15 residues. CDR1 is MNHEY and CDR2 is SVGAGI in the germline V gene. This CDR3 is CASSYSNARLYEQYF. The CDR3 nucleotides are TGTGCCAGCAGTTACTCGAACGCCCGCTTATACGAGCAGTACTTC.

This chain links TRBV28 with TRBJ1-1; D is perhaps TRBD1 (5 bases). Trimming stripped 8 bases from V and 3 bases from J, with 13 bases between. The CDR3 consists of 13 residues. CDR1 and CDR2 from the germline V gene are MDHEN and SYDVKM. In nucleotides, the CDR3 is TGTGCCAGCCGAGGGGAGGGATACACTGAAGCTTTCTTT. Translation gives CASRGEGYTEAFF.

This chain's CDR3 is CASTQPTGGQYGYTF. The DNA for the CDR3 is TGTGCCAGCACGCAGCCGACAGGGGGCCAGTATGGCTACACCTTC. The chain combines TRBV28 with TRBJ1-2; 10 bases fit TRBD1. Germline assignment: CDR1 MDHEN and CDR2 SYDVKM. Unmatched junction bases numbered 10, after V lost 7 bases and J lost 5 bases. This CDR3 has 15 residues.

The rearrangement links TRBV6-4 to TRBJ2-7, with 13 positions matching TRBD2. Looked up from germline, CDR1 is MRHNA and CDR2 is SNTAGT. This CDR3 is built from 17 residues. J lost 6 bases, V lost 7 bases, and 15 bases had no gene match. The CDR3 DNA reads TGTGCCAGCAAGGAGACCGGGACTAGCGGGATTATCGGCGAGCAGTACTTC. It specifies CASKETGTSGIIGEQYF.

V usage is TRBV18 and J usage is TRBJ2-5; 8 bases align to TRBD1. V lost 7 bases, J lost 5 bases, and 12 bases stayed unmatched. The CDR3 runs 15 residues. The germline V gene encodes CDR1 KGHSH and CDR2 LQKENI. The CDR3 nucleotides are TGTGCCAGCTTAGAGACTCAGGGGGCCCGGGAGACCCAGTACTTC. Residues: CASLETQGARETQYF.

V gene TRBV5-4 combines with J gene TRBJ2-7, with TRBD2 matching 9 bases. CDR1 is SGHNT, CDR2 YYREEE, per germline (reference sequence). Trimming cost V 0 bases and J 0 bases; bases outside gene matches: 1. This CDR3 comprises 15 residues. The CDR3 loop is CASSLGTSASYEQYF. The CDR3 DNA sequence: TGTGCCAGCAGCTTGGGGACTAGCGCCTCCTACGAGCAGTACTTC. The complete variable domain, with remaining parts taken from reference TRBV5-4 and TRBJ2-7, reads ETGVTQSPTHLIKTRGQQVTLRCSSQSGHNTVSWYQQALGQGPQFIFQYYREEENGRGNFPPRFSGLQFPNYSSELNVNALELDDSALYLCASSLGTSASYEQYFGPGTRLTVT.